The 21 T cell receptor beta chains below come from one sample, sequenced in a study of blood T cell repertoires in COVID-19. Using immunoSEQ multiplex PCR, the repertoire was profiled, and TCRdb retains in-frame clones only, with some absent. The sample has approximately 98,000 clones; over 80% are singletons. The sample was peripheral blood. The origin of the receptors is a woman in her 70s with acute or convalescent COVID-19.

V is TRBV5-1 and J is TRBJ2-3; possibly TRBD2 for D (5 bases). CDR1 is SGHRS, CDR2 YFSETQ, per germline. The CDR3 contains 14 residues. Deletions cut 4 bases from V and 2 bases from J, with 11 bases between. The CDR3 bases are TGCGCCAGCAGCCGTAGCGAATTCACAGATACGCAGTATTTT. This sequence encodes CASSRSEFTDTQYF.

The gene calls are TRBV3-1 (or the pseudogene TRBV3-2) and TRBJ2-7; D is possibly TRBD2 (6 bases). The V and J ends lost 1 base and 5 bases respectively, with 6 bases between them. From germline, CDR1 is LGHDT and CDR2 YNNKEL (reference sequence). CDR3 size: 12 residues. The CDR3 sequence: CASSQGGNEQYV. The CDR3 region has the DNA TGTGCCAGCAGCCAAGGCGGGAACGAGCAGTACGTC.

Points on this clone: Other DNA sequences from this sample encode an identical CDR3 as well. The chain carries TRBV29-1 and TRBJ1-2; D not certain. The CDR3 loop spans 12 amino acids. The V gene's germline CDR1 is SQVTM and CDR2 ANQGSEA. V was clipped by 4 bases and J by 3 bases, with 9 bases between them. Written as DNA, the CDR3 is TGCAGCGTTGCGGGATCGGACTATGGCTACACCTTC. Its translation: CSVAGSDYGYTF.

This clone has only one observation. The chain combines TRBV3-1 (or the pseudogene TRBV3-2) with TRBJ2-7; 9 positions match TRBD2. This CDR3 is 15 amino acids long. V was clipped by 1 base and J by 3 bases; unmatched bases: 4. Per germline, CDR1 LGHDT and CDR2 YNNKEL (reference sequence). This CDR3 reads CASSQGVSGSYEQYF. CDR3 nucleotide sequence: TGTGCCAGCAGCCAAGGTGTTAGCGGGAGCTACGAGCAGTACTTC.

This clone was detected only a few times. The chain joins TRBV6-5 to TRBJ1-2; maybe TRBD1 (6 bases). This CDR3 region has 13 residues. Trimming removed 6 bases at V and 3 bases at J, with 11 bases between. Per germline, CDR1 MNHEY and CDR2 SVGAGI. The CDR3 nucleotides are TGTGCCAGCAGAAGACAGGTCGACTATGGCTACACCTTC. Protein product: CASRRQVDYGYTF.

The chain is built from TRBV7-8 and TRBJ1-1; no definite D call. Germline CDR1 is SGHVS and CDR2 is FQNEAQ. This CDR3 comprises 12 residues. Trimming shortened V by 5 bases and J by 5 bases, and 9 bases separated the two germline ends. CDR3: CASSPRKTEAFF. The CDR3 DNA reads TGTGCCAGCAGCCCCCGTAAAACTGAAGCTTTCTTT.

V is TRBV7-9 and J is TRBJ2-7; D is uncertain. Trimming pared 5 bases from V and 2 bases from J, leaving 4 bases between. The CDR3 contains 11 residues. Germline values: CDR1 SEHNR, CDR2 FQNEAQ (reference sequence). The CDR3 DNA sequence: TGTGCCAGCAGCCCGGCCTACGAGCAGTACTTC. Protein sequence: CASSPAYEQYF.

The J gene is TRBJ2-7, the V gene TRBV28; TRBD2 matches 9 bases. This CDR3 region has 14 residues. V was clipped by 6 bases and J by 6 bases; unmatched bases: 9. Germline lookup yields CDR1 MDHEN and CDR2 SYDVKM. CDR3 nucleotides: TGTGCCAGCAGCGAGGGGCGAGCGGGGGGCGAGCAGTACTTC. Translating it yields CASSEGRAGGEQYF.

The chain links TRBV9 to TRBJ1-1; TRBD1 might be the D (5 bases). From germline, CDR1 is SGDLS and CDR2 YYNGEE. Trimming took off 0 bases at V and 3 bases at J, with 6 bases between the two ends. This CDR3 has 13 amino acids. The CDR3, as DNA: TGTGCCAGCAGCGTAGTAGGGGACACTGAAGCTTTCTTT. It translates to CASSVVGDTEAFF.

This clone has a handful of counts. V is TRBV7-9 and J is TRBJ1-6, with D tentatively TRBD1 (6 bases). CDR3 size: 15 residues. V gave up 0 bases and J gave up 6 bases, with 9 bases separating them. Germline CDR1 reads SEHNR; CDR2 reads FQNEAQ (reference sequence). The CDR3 is CASSLASGVNSPLHF. CDR3 in DNA: TGTGCCAGCAGCTTAGCGTCAGGGGTTAATTCACCCCTCCACTTT. Complete variable domain (other parts from reference TRBV7-9 and TRBJ1-6): DTGVSQNPRHKITKRGQNVTFRCDPISEHNRLYWYRQTLGQGPEFLTYFQNEAQLEKSRLLSDRFSAERPKGSFSTLEIQRTEQGDSAMYLCASSLASGVNSPLHFGNGTRLTVT.

This clone was counted a few times. This rearrangement joins TRBV30 to TRBJ1-2; 12 nucleotides agree with TRBD1. With V trimmed by 3 bases and J by 8 bases, 7 bases remained unmatched. The germline V gene encodes CDR1 GTSNPN and CDR2 SVGIG (reference sequence). The CDR3 consists of 14 residues. CDR3 protein: CAWSRDRGRRGYTF. Written as DNA, the CDR3 is TGTGCCTGGAGCCGGGACAGGGGGCGGCGAGGCTACACCTTC. The full variable domain, in which reference TRBV30 and TRBJ1-2 provide the parts outside the CDR3, is SQTIHQWPATLVQPVGSPLSLECTVEGTSNPNLYWYRQAAGRGLQLLFYSVGIGQISSEVPQNLSASRPQDRQFILSSKKLLLSDSGFYLCAWSRDRGRRGYTFGSGTRLTVV.

This chain joins TRBV2 and TRBJ1-4; D possibly corresponds to TRBD1 (5 bases). Deletions cut 5 bases from V and 7 bases from J, with 17 bases between. The CDR3 runs 15 residues. Germline V CDR1 and CDR2: SNHLY, FYNNEI. CDR3 coding DNA: TGTGCCAGCAGTTCGGATCAGGGAAGAGGTGAAAAACTGTTTTTT. This translates into CASSSDQGRGEKLFF.

A single count supports this clone. V usage is TRBV9 and J usage is TRBJ2-1, with 8 bases matching TRBD2. Germline V CDR1 and CDR2: SGDLS, YYNGEE. With 3 bases clipped from V and 7 bases from J, the junction kept 3 bases outside the gene matches. The CDR3 has 13 amino acids. CDR3 nucleotide sequence: TGTGCCAGCAGCGCGTCTAGCGGGAATGAGCAGTTCTTC. This codes for CASSASSGNEQFF.

The chain joins TRBV7-2 to TRBJ1-1, with TRBD1 matching over 9 bases. Germline CDR1 is SGHTA and CDR2 is FQGNSA. The CDR3 extends over 18 amino acids. The V and J ends lost 5 bases and 0 bases, in that order; junction bases with no gene match: 13. CDR3 region: CASSLRSGTGTLNTEAFF. In DNA, the CDR3 is TGTGCCAGCAGCCTTCGGTCCGGGACAGGGACTTTGAACACTGAAGCTTTCTTT.

The chain recombines TRBV19 with TRBJ2-2; 9 bases line up with TRBD2. The J segment lost 3 bases and the V segment lost 5 bases, leaving 7 bases of the junction unmatched. CDR3 size: 16 residues. Germline values: CDR1 LNHDA, CDR2 SQIVND (reference sequence). The CDR3 bases are TGTGCCAGTAGTTTCAGAGCGGGAGGACACACCGGGGAGCTGTTTTTT. This codes for CASSFRAGGHTGELFF.

The chain employs TRBV3-1 (or the pseudogene TRBV3-2) and TRBJ2-5; D remains unclear. CDR3 size: 15 residues. Germline CDR1 reads LGHDT; CDR2 reads YNNKEL (reference sequence). V dropped 0 bases and J dropped 5 bases, with 13 bases sitting between them. Written as DNA, the CDR3 is TGTGCCAGCAGCCAAGATAAGCTACCCGGGGAGACCCAGTACTTC. This codes for CASSQDKLPGETQYF.

The chain links TRBV7-3 to TRBJ2-5; weak D call: TRBD2 (6 bases). V was cut by 5 bases and J by 7 bases, with 17 bases left in between. The CDR3 runs 14 residues. Germline V gene sequence: CDR1 SGHTA, CDR2 FQGTGA. CDR3 DNA: TGTGCCAGCAGCCCTGGGGGGTCCAAATGGACCCAGTACTTC. Amino acids: CASSPGGSKWTQYF.

The rearrangement joins TRBV6-4 to TRBJ1-1; D is undetermined. The CDR3 length is 20 residues. The germline V gene encodes CDR1 MRHNA and CDR2 SNTAGT. V was pared by 6 bases and J by 1 base, with 30 bases between. CDR3 region: CASSQHIETVDFLQNTEAFF. For the CDR3, the DNA is TGTGCCAGCAGCCAACATATTGAAACAGTGGACTTCCTTCAGAACACTGAAGCTTTCTTT.

This clone was recorded a few times. The chain is built from TRBV9 and TRBJ1-4, with a weak D call TRBD1 (5 bases). V lost 0 bases to trimming and J lost 8 bases, with 17 bases between them. The CDR3 sequence is 16 residues long. Germline V gene lookup returns CDR1 SGDLS and CDR2 YYNGEE. In DNA, the CDR3 is TGTGCCAGCAGCGTAGGAGCTACGGCCTCAGGGGAAAAACTGTTTTTT. Translation gives CASSVGATASGEKLFF.

V gene TRBV6-5 combines with J gene TRBJ1-2, with D possibly TRBD1 on 5 matching bases. V was trimmed by 7 bases and J by 7 bases, leaving 16 bases between them. Per germline, CDR1 MNHEY and CDR2 SVGAGI. CDR3 length: 13 amino acids. CDR3 DNA: TGTGCCAGCACCCCACAGGCGGGGGGTGGCTACACCTTC. Translated, it gives CASTPQAGGGYTF.

J is TRBJ1-1 and V is TRBV11-2; 9 bases align to TRBD1. Germline V gives CDR1 SGHAT, CDR2 FQNNGV. The V gene end was trimmed by 5 bases and the J gene end by 4 bases; junction bases not matched to a gene: 5. The CDR3 has 14 residues. The CDR3 DNA follows: TGTGCCAGCAGCCTCGACAGGGGGGGCACTGAAGCTTTCTTT. This translates into CASSLDRGGTEAFF.